The next 5 T cell receptor beta chains were all read from a single sample in a study of radiotherapy plus CTLA-4 blockade in lung cancer. Assay: immunoSEQ multiplex PCR; the TCRdb copy retains only in-frame clones and omits some. This table holds roughly 54,000 clones, about four fifths found once. The source material was peripheral blood, sampled from a patient treated with radiotherapy plus ipilimumab. All receptors derive from a human donor with non-small cell lung cancer whose response to radiotherapy plus ipilimumab could not be evaluated.

The chain joins TRBV5-8 to TRBJ2-7; 7 bases agree with TRBD1. Trimming at V came to 1 base and at J to 3 bases, leaving 4 bases not matched to a gene. This CDR3 has 14 amino acids. Germline V CDR1 and CDR2: SGHTS, YDEGEE. DNA of the CDR3: TGTGCCAGCAGCTTGCTGGGGGACAGCTACGAGCAGTACTTC. It encodes CASSLLGDSYEQYF.

The chain uses TRBV6-7 and TRBJ2-3; TRBD2 matches at 7 bases. TRBV6-7 is placed among ORFs of uncertain function. This CDR3 is 16 amino acids long. The V segment lost 9 bases and the J segment 3 bases; nucleotides outside the gene matches: 15. The CDR3 here is CARHMDPGLITDTQYF. The CDR3 region has the DNA TGTGCCAGACATATGGACCCGGGACTAATTACAGATACGCAGTATTTT.

The chain uses TRBV27 and TRBJ2-4; 8 positions match TRBD1. Germline V gives CDR1 MNHEY, CDR2 SMNVEV (reference sequence). The CDR3 spans 13 residues. The J segment lost 7 bases and the V segment lost 4 bases, leaving 3 bases of the junction unmatched. CDR3 sequence (DNA): TGTGCCAGCAGTTCTTGGACAGGGAACATTCAGTACTTC. Translation: CASSSWTGNIQYF.

The chain combines TRBV9 with TRBJ2-3, with 7 bases matching TRBD1. V lost 3 bases, J lost 2 bases, and 9 bases stayed unmatched. There are 16 residues in the CDR3. Germline loops: CDR1 SGDLS, CDR2 YYNGEE. This CDR3 reads CASSAELQGPTDTQYF. CDR3 DNA: TGTGCCAGCAGCGCTGAATTACAGGGGCCCACAGATACGCAGTATTTT.

V gene TRBV11-3 combines with J gene TRBJ2-2; tentative D call: TRBD1 (5 bases). Germline lookup yields CDR1 SGHNT and CDR2 YENEEA. The length of the CDR3 is 12 residues. V gave up 5 bases and J gave up 10 bases, with 11 bases separating them. The CDR3 sequence is CASSRGTLELFF. CDR3 DNA: TGTGCCAGCAGCAGGGGAACCCTGGAGCTGTTTTTT.